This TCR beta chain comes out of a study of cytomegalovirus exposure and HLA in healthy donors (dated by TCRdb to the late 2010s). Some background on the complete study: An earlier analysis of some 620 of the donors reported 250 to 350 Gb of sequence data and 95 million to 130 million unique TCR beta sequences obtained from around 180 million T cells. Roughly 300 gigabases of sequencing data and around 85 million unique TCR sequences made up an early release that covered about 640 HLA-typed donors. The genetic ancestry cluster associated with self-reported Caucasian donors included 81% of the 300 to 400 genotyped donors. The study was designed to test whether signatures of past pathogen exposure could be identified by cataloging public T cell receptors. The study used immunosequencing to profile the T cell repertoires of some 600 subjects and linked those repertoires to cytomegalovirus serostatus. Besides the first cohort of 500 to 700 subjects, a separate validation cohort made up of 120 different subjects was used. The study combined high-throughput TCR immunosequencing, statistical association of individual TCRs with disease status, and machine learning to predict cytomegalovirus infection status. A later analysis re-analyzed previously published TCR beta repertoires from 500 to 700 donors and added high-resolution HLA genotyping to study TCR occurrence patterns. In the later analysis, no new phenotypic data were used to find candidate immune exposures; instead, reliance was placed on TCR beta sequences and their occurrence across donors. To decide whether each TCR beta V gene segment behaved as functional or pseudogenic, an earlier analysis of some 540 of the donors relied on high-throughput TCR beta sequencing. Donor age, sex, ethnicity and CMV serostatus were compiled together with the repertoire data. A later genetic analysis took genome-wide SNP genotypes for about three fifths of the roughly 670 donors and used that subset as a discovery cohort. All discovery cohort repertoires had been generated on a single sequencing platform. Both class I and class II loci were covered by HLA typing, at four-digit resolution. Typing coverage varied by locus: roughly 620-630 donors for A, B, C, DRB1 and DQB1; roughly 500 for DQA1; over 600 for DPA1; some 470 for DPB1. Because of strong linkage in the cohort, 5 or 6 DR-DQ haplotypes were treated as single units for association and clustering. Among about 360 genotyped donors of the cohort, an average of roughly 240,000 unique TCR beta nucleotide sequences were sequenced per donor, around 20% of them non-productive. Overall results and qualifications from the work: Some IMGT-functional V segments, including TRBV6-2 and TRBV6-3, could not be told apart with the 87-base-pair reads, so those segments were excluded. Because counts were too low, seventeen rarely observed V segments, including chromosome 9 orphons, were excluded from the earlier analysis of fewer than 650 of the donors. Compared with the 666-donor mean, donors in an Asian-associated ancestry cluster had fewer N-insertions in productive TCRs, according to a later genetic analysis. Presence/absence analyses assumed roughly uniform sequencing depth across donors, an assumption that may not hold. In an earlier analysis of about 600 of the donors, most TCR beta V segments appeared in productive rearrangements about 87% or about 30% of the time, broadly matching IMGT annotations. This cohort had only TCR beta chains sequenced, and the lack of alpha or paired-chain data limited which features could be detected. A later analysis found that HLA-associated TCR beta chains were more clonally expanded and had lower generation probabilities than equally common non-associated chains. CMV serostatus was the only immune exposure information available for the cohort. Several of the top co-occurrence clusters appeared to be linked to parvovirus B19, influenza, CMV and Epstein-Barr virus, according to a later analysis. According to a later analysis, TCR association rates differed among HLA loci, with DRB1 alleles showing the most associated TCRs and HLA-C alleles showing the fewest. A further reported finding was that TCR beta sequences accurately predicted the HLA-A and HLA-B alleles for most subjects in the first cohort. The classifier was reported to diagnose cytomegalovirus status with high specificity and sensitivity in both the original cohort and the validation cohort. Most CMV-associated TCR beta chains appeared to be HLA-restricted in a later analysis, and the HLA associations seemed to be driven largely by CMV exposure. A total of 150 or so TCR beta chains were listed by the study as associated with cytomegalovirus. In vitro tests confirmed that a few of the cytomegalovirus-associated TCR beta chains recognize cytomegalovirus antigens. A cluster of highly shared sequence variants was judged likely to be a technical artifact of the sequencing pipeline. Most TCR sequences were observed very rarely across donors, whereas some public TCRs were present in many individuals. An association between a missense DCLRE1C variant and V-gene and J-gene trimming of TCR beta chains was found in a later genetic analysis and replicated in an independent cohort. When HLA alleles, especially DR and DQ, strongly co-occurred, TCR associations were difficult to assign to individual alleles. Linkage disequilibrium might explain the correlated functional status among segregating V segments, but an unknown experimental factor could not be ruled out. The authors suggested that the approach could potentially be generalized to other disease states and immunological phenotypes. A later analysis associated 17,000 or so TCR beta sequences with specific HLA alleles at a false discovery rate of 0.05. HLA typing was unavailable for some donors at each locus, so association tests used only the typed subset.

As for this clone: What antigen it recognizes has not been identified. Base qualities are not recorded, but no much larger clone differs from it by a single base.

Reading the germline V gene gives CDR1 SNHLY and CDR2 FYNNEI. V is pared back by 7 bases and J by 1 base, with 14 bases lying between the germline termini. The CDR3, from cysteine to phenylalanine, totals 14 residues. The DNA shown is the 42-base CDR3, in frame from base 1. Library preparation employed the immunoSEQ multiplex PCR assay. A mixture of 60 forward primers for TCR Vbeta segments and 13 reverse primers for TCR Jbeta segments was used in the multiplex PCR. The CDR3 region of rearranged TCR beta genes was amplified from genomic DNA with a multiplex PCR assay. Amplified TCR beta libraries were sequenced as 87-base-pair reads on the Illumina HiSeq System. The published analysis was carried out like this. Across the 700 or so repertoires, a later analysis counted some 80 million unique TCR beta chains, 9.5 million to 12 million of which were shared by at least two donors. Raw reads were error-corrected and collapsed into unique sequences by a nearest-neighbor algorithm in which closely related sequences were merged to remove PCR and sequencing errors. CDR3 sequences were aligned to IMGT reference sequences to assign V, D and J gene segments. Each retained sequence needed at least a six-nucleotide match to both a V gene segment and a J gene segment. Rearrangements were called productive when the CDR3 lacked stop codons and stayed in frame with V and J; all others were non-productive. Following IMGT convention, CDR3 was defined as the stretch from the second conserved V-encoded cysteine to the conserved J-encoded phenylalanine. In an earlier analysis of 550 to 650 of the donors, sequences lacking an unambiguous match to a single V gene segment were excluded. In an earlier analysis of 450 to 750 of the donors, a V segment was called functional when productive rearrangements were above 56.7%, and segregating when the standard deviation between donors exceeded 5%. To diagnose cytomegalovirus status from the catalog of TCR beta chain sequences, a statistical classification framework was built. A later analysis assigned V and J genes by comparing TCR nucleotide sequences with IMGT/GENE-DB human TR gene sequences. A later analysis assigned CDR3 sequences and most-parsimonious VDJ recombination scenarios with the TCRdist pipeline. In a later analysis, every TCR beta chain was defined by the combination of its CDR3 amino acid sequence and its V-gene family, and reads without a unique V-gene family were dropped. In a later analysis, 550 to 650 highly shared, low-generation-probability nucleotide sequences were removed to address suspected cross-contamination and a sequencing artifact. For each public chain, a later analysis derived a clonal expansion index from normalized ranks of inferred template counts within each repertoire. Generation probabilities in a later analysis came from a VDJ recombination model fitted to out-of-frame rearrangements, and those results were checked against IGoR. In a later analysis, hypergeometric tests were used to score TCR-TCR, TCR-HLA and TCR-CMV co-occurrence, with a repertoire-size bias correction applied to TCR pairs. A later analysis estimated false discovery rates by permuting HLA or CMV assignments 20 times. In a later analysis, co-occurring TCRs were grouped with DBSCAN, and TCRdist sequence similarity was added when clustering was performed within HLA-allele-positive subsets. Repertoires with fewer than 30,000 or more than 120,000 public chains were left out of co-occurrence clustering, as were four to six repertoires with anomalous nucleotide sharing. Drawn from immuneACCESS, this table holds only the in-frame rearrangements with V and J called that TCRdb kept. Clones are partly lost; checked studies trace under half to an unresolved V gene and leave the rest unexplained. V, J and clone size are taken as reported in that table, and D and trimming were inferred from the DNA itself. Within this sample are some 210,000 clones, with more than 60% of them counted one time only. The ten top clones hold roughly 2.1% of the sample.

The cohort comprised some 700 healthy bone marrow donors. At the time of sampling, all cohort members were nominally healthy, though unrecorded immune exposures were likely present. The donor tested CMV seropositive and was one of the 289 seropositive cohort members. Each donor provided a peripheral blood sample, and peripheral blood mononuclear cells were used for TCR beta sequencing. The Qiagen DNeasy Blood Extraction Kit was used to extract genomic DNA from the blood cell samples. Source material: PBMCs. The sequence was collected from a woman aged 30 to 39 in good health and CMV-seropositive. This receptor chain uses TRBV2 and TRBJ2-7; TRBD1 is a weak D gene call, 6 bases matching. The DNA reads TGTGCCAGCAACACAGGTGGACAGTCCTACGAGCAGTACTTC. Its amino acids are CASNTGGQSYEQYF.